This T cell receptor (beta chain) was identified in a study of T cell responses to AZD1222 COVID-19 vaccine. The study's findings and limits: Spike-specific TCR depth and breadth grew after two AZD1222 doses. Epitopes outside B.1.351 and B.1.1.7 mutated regions reportedly drew nearly half of spike TCRs. Donor demographics were predominantly white British with a female majority; clonal diversity may be underestimated.

V lost 0 bases and J lost 5, with 9 bases in between. CDR3 length equals 14 residues. Germline V gene lookup returns CDR1 SGHKS and CDR2 YYEKEE (reference sequence). Profiling relied on immunoSEQ multiplex PCR, and the TCRdb table lists in-frame clones only, not all of them. The table lists around 150,000 clones, under 95% of them singletons. With regard to this clone: What it binds is not known.

The sequence was collected from an adult who received the AZD1222 COVID-19 vaccine. Sequencing used peripheral blood, obtained 28 days after the second AZD1222 dose. The chain employs TRBV5-5 and TRBJ2-4; D is unclear. In DNA form, the CDR3 reads TGTGCCAGCAGCTTGGTCGCAGGTCAAAACATTCAGTACTTC. It translates to CASSLVAGQNIQYF.